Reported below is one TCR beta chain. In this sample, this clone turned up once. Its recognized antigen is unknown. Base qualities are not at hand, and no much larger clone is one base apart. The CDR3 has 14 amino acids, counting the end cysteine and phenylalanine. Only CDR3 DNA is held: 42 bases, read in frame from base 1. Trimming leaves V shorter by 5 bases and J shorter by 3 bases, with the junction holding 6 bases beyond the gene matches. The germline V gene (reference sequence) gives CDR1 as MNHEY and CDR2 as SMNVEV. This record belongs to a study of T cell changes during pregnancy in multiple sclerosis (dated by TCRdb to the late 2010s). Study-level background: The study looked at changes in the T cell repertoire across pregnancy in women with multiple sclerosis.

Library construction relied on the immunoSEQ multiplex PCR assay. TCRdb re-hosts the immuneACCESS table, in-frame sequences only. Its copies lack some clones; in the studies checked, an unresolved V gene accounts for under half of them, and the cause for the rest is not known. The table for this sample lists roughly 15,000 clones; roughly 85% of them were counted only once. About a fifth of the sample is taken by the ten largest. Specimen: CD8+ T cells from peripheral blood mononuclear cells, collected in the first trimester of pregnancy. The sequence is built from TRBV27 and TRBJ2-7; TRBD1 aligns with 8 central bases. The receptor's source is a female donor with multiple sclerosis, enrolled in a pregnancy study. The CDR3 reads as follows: CASSAPTGGYEQYF. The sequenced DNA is TGTGCCAGCAGTGCTCCAACAGGGGGCTACGAGCAGTACTTC.